This TCR beta chain was found in a study of shared clonotypes between healthy human individuals. General study results and limits: Owing to a small donor count, the genetic and exposure-history diversity represented was limited.

Produced via immunoSEQ multiplex PCR; TCRdb's table is partial and in-frame only. In the table there are approximately 530,000 clones, about 96% of which are singletons. The donors, healthy adults who were HIV-negative, had experienced no recent acute infections or vaccinations. Comments on this clone: Its specificity is not known.

The CDR3 consists of 17 residues. Trimming removed 3 bases from V and 0 bases from J; junction bases left unmatched: 1. CDR1 and CDR2 from the germline V gene are MGHRA and YSYEKL. V gene TRBV4-1 combines with J gene TRBJ2-3; 15 bases align to TRBD2. The source is a young woman in good health. The sample taken for sequencing was naive CD4+ T cells sorted from blood. Subset noted: CD45RA+ positively selected. CDR3 loop: CASSHGTSGRSTDTQYF. The DNA for the CDR3 is TGCGCCAGCAGCCATGGGACTAGCGGGAGGAGCACAGATACGCAGTATTTT.